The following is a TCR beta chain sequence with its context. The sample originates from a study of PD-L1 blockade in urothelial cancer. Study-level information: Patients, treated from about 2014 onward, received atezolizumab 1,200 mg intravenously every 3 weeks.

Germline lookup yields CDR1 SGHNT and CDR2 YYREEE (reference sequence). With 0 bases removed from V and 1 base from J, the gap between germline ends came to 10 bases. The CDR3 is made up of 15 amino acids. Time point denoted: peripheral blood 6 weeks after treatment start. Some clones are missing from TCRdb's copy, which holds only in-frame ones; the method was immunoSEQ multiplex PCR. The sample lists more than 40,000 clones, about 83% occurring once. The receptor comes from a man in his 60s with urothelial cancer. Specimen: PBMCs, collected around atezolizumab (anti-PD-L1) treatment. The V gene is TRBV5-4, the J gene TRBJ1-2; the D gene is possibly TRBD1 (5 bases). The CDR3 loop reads CASSLGRGDNYGYTF. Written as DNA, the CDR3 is TGTGCCAGCAGCTTGGGACGGGGGGATAACTATGGCTACACCTTC. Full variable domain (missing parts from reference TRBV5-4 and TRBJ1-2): ETGVTQSPTHLIKTRGQQVTLRCSSQSGHNTVSWYQQALGQGPQFIFQYYREEENGRGNFPPRFSGLQFPNYSSELNVNALELDDSALYLCASSLGRGDNYGYTFGSGTRLTVV.